These T cell receptor beta chains were read from a single sample in a study of breast tumors, draining lymph nodes, adjacent tissues. TCRdb reprocessed the multiplex PCR reads with MiXCR, giving one entry per CDR3 protein. The profile shows some 97,000 distinct CDR3 sequences, less than 25% of them singletons. Sequenced sample: axillary lymph node tissue. The source of these receptors is a female donor with breast cancer. Some clones in this sample may be carry-over from other donors' samples. The CDR3 runs from the conserved cysteine through the conserved F or W. The order of the fields is CDR3 length, D gene, J gene, clone size, V gene, CDR3 DNA, CDR3 protein. The D gene is left open where the match is weak. Part of the rows lack a size; the others show once, few, many or a class for expanded clones.

>11|-|TRBJ1-4|many|TRBV25-1
TGTGCCAGCCAGAGGGAGGAAAAACTGTTTTTT
CASQREEKLFF
>14|-|TRBJ1-6|medium-sized|TRBV9
TGTGCCAGCAGCGTAGTATCCGGGGGGGAACCCCTCCACTTT
CASSVVSGGEPLHF
>16|-|TRBJ1-6|many|TRBV13
TGTGCCAGCAGCTTAGGAGGTGCGGATTATAATTCACCCCTCCACTTT
CASSLGGADYNSPLHF
>17|TRBD2|TRBJ2-1|many|TRBV5-1
TGCGCCAGCAGCCAATCACCGGGACTAGCGTTTTCCAATGAGCAGTTCTTC
CASSQSPGLAFSNEQFF
>14|TRBD1|TRBJ1-5|many|TRBV6-6
TGTGCCAGCAGACCCTACAGGGGGGAACAGCCCCAGCATTTT
CASRPYRGEQPQHF
>14|-|TRBJ2-7|many|TRBV6-1
TGTGCCAGCAGCCCTCCTGGACAAAACTACGAGCAGTACTTC
CASSPPGQNYEQYF
>14|-|TRBJ1-2|few|TRBV18
TGTGCCAGCTCACCGACGGGGGGCCAGGGGGGCTACACCTTC
CASSPTGGQGGYTF
>13|-|TRBJ2-3|many|TRBV20-1
TGCAGTGTTCCCGACAGGACGAGAGATACGCAGTATTTT
CSVPDRTRDTQYF
>12|-|TRBJ1-1|-|TRBV12-3/TRBV12-4
TGTGCCAGCACCCTAGGGGGGCAAAGGGCTTTCTTT
CASTLGGQRAFF
>14|-|TRBJ2-3|many|TRBV4-2
TGTGCCAGCAGCCCCGGGACATTCACAGATACGCAGTATTTT
CASSPGTFTDTQYF
>12|-|TRBJ2-5|many|TRBV28
TGTGCCAGCAGCCCTGGGTGGGAGACCCAGTACTTC
CASSPGWETQYF
>14|-|TRBJ2-7|few|TRBV7-2
TGTGCCAGCAGCTTAGGTTGGACTTCCTACGTGCAGTACTTC
CASSLGWTSYVQYF
>16|TRBD1|TRBJ1-2|many|TRBV20-1
TGCAGTGCTAGAGATAGAAATCAGGGGGCTTCCTATGGCTACACCTTC
CSARDRNQGASYGYTF
>15|TRBD2|TRBJ2-7|many|TRBV9
TGTGCCAGCAGCGTATCCGGGGGGAGCTCCTACGAGCAGTACTTC
CASSVSGGSSYEQYF
>14|-|TRBJ2-2|-|TRBV3-1
TGTGCCAGCAGCCGGCAGGGAATCGTCGGGGAGCTGTTTTTT
CASSRQGIVGELFF
>14|-|TRBJ2-7|many|TRBV9
TGTGCCAGCAGCGTAGGTCGGGACTCCTACGAGCAGTACTTC
CASSVGRDSYEQYF
>15|TRBD1|TRBJ2-7|many|TRBV20-1
TGCAGCGCGCAGCCCGGGACAGAAATTTCCTACGAGCAGTACTTC
CSAQPGTEISYEQYF
>17|-|TRBJ2-1|-|TRBV4-1
TGCGCCAGCAGCCACTCCCCTCTGCAGCCAGCCTACAATGAGCGGTTCTTC
CASSHSPLQPAYNERFF
>16|TRBD2|TRBJ2-1|-|TRBV4-1
TGCGCCAGCAGCCAAGATGGTGCGGGGGGGGGCAATGAGCAGTCCTTC
CASSQDGAGGGNEQSF
>15|TRBD1|TRBJ2-6|few|TRBV27
TGTGCCAGCCGACAGGGGGCCTCTGGGGCCAACGTCCTGACTTTC
CASRQGASGANVLTF